The 3 T cell receptor beta chains listed next were all sequenced from one sample in a study of cytomegalovirus exposure and HLA in healthy donors. Primers included in the PCR were 60 Vbeta and 13 Jbeta primers. TCRdb's table, derived via immunoSEQ multiplex PCR, lists solely in-frame clones and lacks some. Of 100,000 or so clones in the sample, around 74% were seen once. Input material: PBMCs. The receptors come from a man in his thirties or forties in good health and CMV-seropositive.

V and J are TRBV28 and TRBJ2-7, with 8 bases identical to TRBD1. V lost 2 bases, J lost 0 bases, and 9 bases stayed unmatched. CDR3 length: 17 residues. Germline V gene sequence: CDR1 MDHEN, CDR2 SYDVKM. Here the CDR3 reads CASSLKLGQASSYEQYF. The CDR3 DNA is TGTGCCAGCAGTTTAAAACTGGGACAGGCTAGCTCCTACGAGCAGTACTTC.

V gene TRBV11-3 combines with J gene TRBJ2-7; possibly TRBD1 for D (5 bases). V lost 2 bases and J lost 3, with 14 bases in between. From germline, CDR1 is SGHNT and CDR2 YENEEA. The CDR3 covers 15 residues. The CDR3 region is CASSLLTGPDYEQYF. The CDR3, as DNA: TGTGCCAGCAGCTTACTAACAGGACCAGACTACGAGCAGTACTTC.

The chain is built from TRBV6-5 and TRBJ1-2; D perhaps matches TRBD1 (5 bases). The CDR3 is made up of 14 amino acids. In germline, CDR1 is MNHEY, CDR2 SVGAGI. The V and J ends lost 5 bases and 4 bases respectively, with 14 bases between them. Here the CDR3 DNA reads TGTGCCAGCAGTCGCTCCGGGGGTGGCTATGGCTACACCTTC. It encodes CASSRSGGGYGYTF.